This TCR beta chain derives from a study of T-cell reconstitution after alpha-beta-depleted transplantation in children. Unique molecular identifiers tagged the TCRbeta library. TCRdb re-called the PCR reads through MiXCR, storing one row per CDR3 protein. The sample has about 270,000 distinct CDR3 sequences; approximately 9.8% are singletons. The V and J ends lost 2 bases and 1 base respectively, with 5 bases between them. The CDR3 has 13 amino acids. This sample comprised PBMCs from the stem cell graft donor, obtained from the stem cell graft. The rearrangement uses TRBV12-3 or TRBV12-4 and TRBJ2-5; D not resolved. The receptor was isolated from a human donor who donated a stem cell graft to a child with SCID. CDR3 loop: CASSLRIQETQYF. The CDR3 DNA reads as TGTGCCAGCAGTTTACGGATCCAAGAGACCCAGTACTTC.